These 29 T cell receptor beta chains were sequenced from one sample in a study of Ad26.COV2.S vaccination and SARS-CoV-2 variants. Measured with immunoSEQ multiplex PCR; TCRdb has only the in-frame clones, and not every one. The table lists approximately 480,000 clones, around 88% of them singletons. As to treatment: approximately 18 received Ad26.COV2.S at low or high dose, single or two shots; 5 received placebo; per-sample allocation not given. Vaccine and placebo recipients were sampled on day 63 after the first injection. The material sequenced was peripheral blood, taken in a trial of Ad26.COV2.S vaccine versus placebo. The source is a person aged 18 to 59 who received the Ad26.COV2.S COVID-19 vaccine or a placebo.

This chain connects TRBV5-6 to TRBJ2-2; D perhaps matches TRBD1 (6 bases). The CDR3 is 16 amino acids. CDR1 is SGHDT and CDR2 is YYEEEE in the germline V gene. The ends were cut back, 7 bases at V and 4 bases at J, with 20 bases in the middle. CDR3 in amino acids: CASRSLGEGGTGELFF. CDR3 nucleotides: TGTGCCAGCCGTTCACTCGGGGAAGGGGGCACCGGGGAGCTGTTTTTT.

This clone has at least ten counts. V is TRBV6-6 and J is TRBJ2-7, with D possibly being TRBD1 (6 bases). The germline CDR1 and CDR2 sequences are MNHNY and SVGAGI (reference sequence). CDR3 length: 13 residues. The V and J ends lost 2 bases and 8 bases respectively, with 13 bases between them. CDR3 sequence reads: CASSYLLRGQQYF. For the CDR3, the DNA is TGTGCCAGCAGTTACCTACTCAGGGGTCAGCAGTACTTC.

The chain links TRBV9 to TRBJ2-7, with a possible D match to TRBD2 (5 bases). The CDR3 length is 15 residues. The V gene's germline CDR1 is SGDLS and CDR2 YYNGEE. Trimming pared 3 bases from V and 2 bases from J, leaving 15 bases between. CDR3 protein: CASSAGWGAAYEQYF. In nucleotides, the CDR3 is TGTGCCAGCAGCGCCGGCTGGGGAGCCGCCTACGAGCAGTACTTC.

The rearrangement uses TRBV2 and TRBJ2-1, with TRBD1 identical over 9 bases. This CDR3 spans 14 amino acids. Germline V gene lookup returns CDR1 SNHLY and CDR2 FYNNEI. V shed 8 bases, J shed 7 bases, and the junction held 9 bases outside the gene matches. The CDR3 nucleotides are TGTGCCAGCGTCGTGGGGACAGGGCGGAATGAGCAGTTCTTC. Its translation is CASVVGTGRNEQFF.

On this clone: Germline is not matched at one junction end, which may reflect a read error. The V and J genes are TRBV30 and TRBJ1-5, with D unresolved. Germline V gene sequence: CDR1 GTSNPN, CDR2 SVGIG (reference sequence). CDR3 size: 13 residues. Here the CDR3 reads CAWSPGTSQAQHF. In DNA, the CDR3 is TGTGCCTGGAGCCCCGGTACTAGTCAGGCCCAGCATTTT. Variable domain in full (rest from reference TRBV30 and TRBJ1-5): SQTIHQWPATLVQPVGSPLSLECTVEGTSNPNLYWYRQAAGRGLQLLFYSVGIGQISSEVPQNLSASRPQDRQFILSSKKLLLSDSGFYLCAWSPGTSQAQHFGDGTRLSIL.

J is TRBJ1-1 and V is TRBV30; weak D call: TRBD1 (5 bases). The V and J ends lost 0 bases and 4 bases respectively, with 15 bases between them. Germline values: CDR1 GTSNPN, CDR2 SVGIG (reference sequence). The length of the CDR3 is 15 residues. CDR3 DNA sequence: TGTGCCTGGAGTGTAGGGACGACAAGATTCACTGAAGCTTTCTTT. Translated: CAWSVGTTRFTEAFF.

The chain employs TRBV11-1 and TRBJ2-5, with TRBD2 identical over 10 bases. V dropped 5 bases and J dropped 5; count of bases not matched to a gene: 8. The germline V gene has CDR1 SGHAT and CDR2 FQDESV (reference sequence). The CDR3 totals 15 residues. Here the CDR3 DNA reads TGTGCCAGCAGCACAAGCGGGAGGGAGTGGGAGACCCAGTACTTC. Protein product: CASSTSGREWETQYF. Supplemented by reference TRBV11-1 and TRBJ2-5, the full variable domain reads EAEVAQSPRYKITEKSQAVAFWCDPISGHATLYWYRQILGQGPELLVQFQDESVVDDSQLPKDRFSAERLKGVDSTLKIQPAELGDSAMYLCASSTSGREWETQYFGPGTRLLVL.

This sequence joins TRBV5-8 and TRBJ2-1; TRBD2 agrees at 15 bases. The CDR3 consists of 18 residues. Per germline, CDR1 SGHTS and CDR2 YDEGEE. Trimming took 4 bases from V and 6 from J; bases not matched to a gene: 11. Here the CDR3 reads CASSILGLAGGPRNEQFF. Written as DNA, the CDR3 is TGTGCCAGCAGCATCCTTGGACTAGCGGGAGGGCCTCGCAATGAGCAGTTCTTC. Together with reference TRBV5-8 and TRBJ2-1, the CDR3 gives the full variable domain: EAGVTQSPTHLIKTRGQQATLRCSPISGHTSVYWYQQALGLGLQFLLWYDEGEERNRGNFPPRFSGRQFPNYSSELNVNALELEDSALYLCASSILGLAGGPRNEQFFGPGTRLTVL.

The V and J genes are TRBV11-3 and TRBJ2-1; possible D gene TRBD1, 6 bases. The CDR3 totals 14 residues. Germline V CDR1 and CDR2: SGHNT, YENEEA. Trimming left V 3 bases short and J 7 bases short, with 13 bases between. CDR3 residues: CASSLDGQLNEQFF. The CDR3, as DNA: TGTGCCAGCAGCTTGGACGGACAGCTAAATGAGCAGTTCTTC.

The V and J genes are TRBV19 and TRBJ2-3; 12 bases match TRBD2. The V gene end was trimmed by 3 bases and the J gene end by 3 bases; junction bases not matched to a gene: 13. The CDR3 consists of 19 residues. The V gene's germline CDR1 is LNHDA and CDR2 SQIVND (reference sequence). The CDR3 is CASSILGTSGPVMTDTQYF. CDR3 DNA sequence: TGTGCCAGTAGTATTCTTGGGACTAGCGGGCCGGTAATGACAGATACGCAGTATTTT.

V is TRBV7-8 and J is TRBJ2-1; 9 bases agree with TRBD1. V lost 3 bases and J lost 5; bases outside the gene matches: 5. This CDR3 has 15 amino acids. Germline V gives CDR1 SGHVS, CDR2 FQNEAQ. The CDR3 nucleotides read TGTGCCAGCAGCTTGGGTCGGACAGGGGACAATGAGCAGTTCTTC. Encoded protein: CASSLGRTGDNEQFF.

The chain uses TRBV11-1 and TRBJ2-3; no clear D gene. The germline V and J ends were trimmed by 3 bases and 4 bases, with 17 bases remaining between them. Germline assignment: CDR1 SGHAT and CDR2 FQDESV (reference sequence). The CDR3 covers 16 residues. The CDR3 DNA reads as TGTGCCAGCAGCTTTTACAGACTTTCGGCCTCAGATACGCAGTATTTT. It specifies CASSFYRLSASDTQYF.

This chain joins TRBV3-1 (or the pseudogene TRBV3-2) and TRBJ1-1; D unclear. The CDR3 has 15 amino acids. Germline lookup yields CDR1 LGHDT and CDR2 YNNKEL (reference sequence). V was shortened by 2 bases and J by 0 bases, with 10 bases between the two germline ends. CDR3 protein: CASSQMAGMNTEAFF. In DNA form, the CDR3 reads TGTGCCAGCAGCCAAATGGCAGGCATGAACACTGAAGCTTTCTTT.

The rearrangement links TRBV6-5 to TRBJ2-7; D possibly uses TRBD1 or TRBD2 (7 bases each). The CDR3 is 14 residues long. Germline CDR1 is MNHEY and CDR2 is SVGAGI. Trimming removed 6 bases from V and 5 bases from J, with 17 bases in between. The DNA for the CDR3 is TGTGCCAGCAGAAGCAGGGGGGGGGCGGACGAGCAGTACTTC. Translating it yields CASRSRGGADEQYF.

V gene TRBV27 combines with J gene TRBJ1-2; D unclear. The length of the CDR3 is 13 residues. The germline V gene has CDR1 MNHEY and CDR2 SMNVEV (reference sequence). V was trimmed by 5 bases and J by 4 bases, leaving 11 bases between them. The CDR3 sequence is CASSLVGSYGYTF. The CDR3 coding sequence is TGTGCCAGCAGTCTTGTAGGCAGCTATGGCTACACCTTC.

This chain connects TRBV6-5 to TRBJ1-4, with D possibly being TRBD1 (5 bases). Trimming removed 7 bases at V and 10 bases at J, with 19 bases between. The V gene's germline CDR1 is MNHEY and CDR2 SVGAGI. CDR3 length: 14 amino acids. DNA of the CDR3: TGTGCCAGCACTGGGGCAGCTCAAATGGCAAAACTGTTTTTT. This encodes CASTGAAQMAKLFF.

The rearrangement joins TRBV5-6 to TRBJ2-7; 9 bases map to TRBD1. CDR1 is SGHDT and CDR2 is YYEEEE in the germline V gene. V gave up 4 bases and J gave up 4 bases; unmatched junction bases: 3. CDR3 size: 13 residues. The CDR3, as DNA: TGTGCCAGCAGCCGCGGGACAGGGTACGAGCAGTACTTC. Protein sequence: CASSRGTGYEQYF. The full variable domain, its missing parts supplied by reference TRBV5-6 and TRBJ2-7, is DAGVTQSPTHLIKTRGQQVTLRCSPKSGHDTVSWYQQALGQGPQFIFQYYEEEERQRGNFPDRFSGHQFPNYSSELNVNALLLGDSALYLCASSRGTGYEQYFGPGTRLTVT.

A few counts support this clone. This rearrangement joins TRBV5-1 to TRBJ2-7; D is possibly TRBD2 (5 bases). Germline CDR1 reads SGHRS; CDR2 reads YFSETQ. CDR3 size: 14 residues. V lost 4 bases and J 5 bases, leaving 16 bases between the germline ends. The CDR3 sequence: CASSRTLTSNEQYF. CDR3 in DNA: TGCGCCAGCAGCCGGACTCTAACTAGTAACGAGCAGTACTTC. Together with reference TRBV5-1 and TRBJ2-7, the CDR3 gives the full variable domain: KAGVTQTPRYLIKTRGQQVTLSCSPISGHRSVSWYQQTPGQGLQFLFEYFSETQRNKGNFPGRFSGRQFSNSRSEMNVSTLELGDSALYLCASSRTLTSNEQYFGPGTRLTVT.

This rearrangement joins TRBV28 to TRBJ2-7; tentative D call: TRBD2 (6 bases). The CDR3 is 14 amino acids. Looked up from germline, CDR1 is MDHEN and CDR2 is SYDVKM. V was pared by 7 bases and J by 4 bases, with 17 bases between. CDR3 amino acids: CASTSGGQRYEQYF. The CDR3 nucleotides are TGTGCCAGCACCTCAGGAGGGCAAAGGTACGAGCAGTACTTC.

The chain recombines TRBV6-2 or TRBV6-3 with TRBJ2-3, with 12 bases matching TRBD2. The CDR3 covers 16 residues. V lost 5 bases to trimming and J lost 4 bases; unmatched junction nucleotides: 7. From germline, CDR1 is MNHEY and CDR2 SVGEGT. The CDR3 here is CASSTSGRMSADTQYF. The CDR3, as DNA: TGTGCCAGCAGTACTAGCGGGAGGATGTCCGCAGATACGCAGTATTTT.

The chain has TRBV30 and TRBJ1-6; D is unclear. There are 14 residues in the CDR3. Germline V gives CDR1 GTSNPN, CDR2 SVGIG (reference sequence). Trimming cost V 2 bases and J 0 bases, with 5 bases left between them. The CDR3 nucleotides are TGTGCCTGGAGTACTAGCTCCTATAATTCACCCCTCCACTTT. Protein sequence: CAWSTSSYNSPLHF. The full variable domain, in which reference TRBV30 and TRBJ1-6 provide the parts outside the CDR3, is SQTIHQWPATLVQPVGSPLSLECTVEGTSNPNLYWYRQAAGRGLQLLFYSVGIGQISSEVPQNLSASRPQDRQFILSSKKLLLSDSGFYLCAWSTSSYNSPLHFGNGTRLTVT.

This chain connects TRBV2 to TRBJ1-3; possibly TRBD1 for D (5 bases). CDR1 and CDR2 from the germline V gene are SNHLY and FYNNEI. The CDR3 runs 14 residues. The V end was cut by 3 bases, the J end by 4 bases, with 10 bases between. The CDR3 bases are TGTGCCAGCAGTGATCAGGGAATAGGAAACACCATATATTTT. Its protein is CASSDQGIGNTIYF.

The chain couples TRBV10-3 to TRBJ1-1; D call uncertain. Germline CDR1 reads ENHRY; CDR2 reads SYGVKD. The CDR3 runs to 14 residues. The V and J ends lost 6 bases and 2 bases respectively, with 13 bases between them. The CDR3 loop is CAIRQNYGNTEAFF. In nucleotides, the CDR3 is TGTGCCATCAGACAGAACTATGGAAACACTGAAGCTTTCTTT.

This chain links TRBV6-5 with TRBJ2-7; no clear D gene. The V gene lost 2 bases and the J gene lost 0 bases, with 11 bases spanning the gap. This CDR3 is 15 amino acids long. CDR1 MNHEY and CDR2 SVGAGI come from the germline V gene. The CDR3 DNA reads as TGTGCCAGCAGTTACATACCGAGAAGCTCCTACGAGCAGTACTTC. It encodes CASSYIPRSSYEQYF.

This clone showed up just once. J is TRBJ2-1 and V is TRBV3-1 (or the pseudogene TRBV3-2); possibly TRBD1 for D (6 bases). The V end was cut by 6 bases, the J end by 4 bases, with 13 bases between. CDR1 is LGHDT and CDR2 is YNNKEL in the germline V gene (reference sequence). This CDR3 contains 14 residues. CDR3 DNA: TGTGCCAGCAGTCCCACGGACAGATACAATGAGCAGTTCTTC. Protein: CASSPTDRYNEQFF.

This chain joins TRBV5-4 and TRBJ2-2; 8 nucleotides match TRBD2. There are 16 residues in the CDR3. Germline V gene lookup returns CDR1 SGHNT and CDR2 YYREEE (reference sequence). V shed 0 bases and J 6 bases; nucleotides not matched to a gene: 7. The CDR3: CASSLGRLAGPGELFF. The CDR3 DNA reads as TGTGCCAGCAGCTTGGGTCGGCTAGCGGGCCCCGGGGAGCTGTTTTTT.

The chain uses TRBV4-3 and TRBJ1-1, with D unresolved. V lost 4 bases, J lost 1 base, and 13 bases lay in between. CDR3 length equals 15 residues. Germline V gene sequence: CDR1 LGHNA, CDR2 YSLEER. The CDR3 region has the DNA TGCGCCAGCAGCCCTAATGGTGTTTCGAACACTGAAGCTTTCTTT. This translates into CASSPNGVSNTEAFF.

This chain joins TRBV11-1 and TRBJ2-3; 7 bases are a match to TRBD1. This CDR3 is 15 amino acids long. Germline lookup yields CDR1 SGHAT and CDR2 FQDESV (reference sequence). V lost 8 bases and J lost 0; bases outside the gene matches: 8. The CDR3 DNA follows: TGTGCCAGCGGCGCACACAGGGGTAGCACAGATACGCAGTATTTT. Translating it yields CASGAHRGSTDTQYF.

The chain joins TRBV28 to TRBJ2-2, with 7 nucleotides matching TRBD2. The V gene end was trimmed by 8 bases and the J gene end by 4 bases; junction bases not matched to a gene: 10. CDR1 is MDHEN, CDR2 SYDVKM, per germline. The CDR3 has 15 residues. CDR3 sequence reads: CASGSGTRRTGELFF. In DNA, the CDR3 is TGTGCCAGCGGGAGCGGGACCCGGCGCACCGGGGAGCTGTTTTTT.